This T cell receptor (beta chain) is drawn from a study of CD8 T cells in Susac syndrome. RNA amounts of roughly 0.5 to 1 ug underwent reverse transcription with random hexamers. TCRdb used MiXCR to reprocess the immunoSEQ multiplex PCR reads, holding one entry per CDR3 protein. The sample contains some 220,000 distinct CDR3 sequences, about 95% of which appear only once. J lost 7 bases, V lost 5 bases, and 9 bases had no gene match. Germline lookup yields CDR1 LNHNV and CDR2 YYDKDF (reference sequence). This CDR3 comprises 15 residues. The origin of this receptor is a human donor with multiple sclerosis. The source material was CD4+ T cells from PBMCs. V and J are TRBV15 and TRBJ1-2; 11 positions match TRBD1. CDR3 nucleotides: TGTGCCACCAGCGGGTCAGGACAGGGGGCCTCTGGCTACACCTTC. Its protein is CATSGSGQGASGYTF. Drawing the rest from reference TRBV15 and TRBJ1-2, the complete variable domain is DAMVIQNPRYQVTQFGKPVTLSCSQTLNHNVMYWYQQKSSQAPKLLFHYYDKDFNNEADTPDNFQSRRPNTSFCFLDIRSPGLGDTAMYLCATSGSGQGASGYTFGSGTRLTVV.